These 22 T cell receptor beta chains were all obtained from the same sample, sequenced in a study of tumor-infiltrating lymphocytes in oesophageal squamous cell carcinoma. TCRdb used MiXCR to reprocess the PCR reads, holding one entry per CDR3 protein. The sample consists of 10,000 to 12,000 distinct CDR3 sequences, 55% to 75% of them appearing once. The source material was esophageal tumor tissue. The receptor source for this set is a female donor with esophageal squamous cell carcinoma.

This clonotype was counted between two and nine times. V gene TRBV6-1 combines with J gene TRBJ2-3; a weak D match, TRBD2 (6 bases). The CDR3 is 14 residues long. CDR1 MNHNS and CDR2 SASEGT come from the germline V gene. V shed 8 bases and J shed 4 bases, with 16 bases lying between them. CDR3: CASVFGSAADTQYF. The CDR3 bases are TGTGCCAGCGTCTTCGGGAGTGCCGCAGATACGCAGTATTTT.

The rearrangement uses TRBV7-2 and TRBJ2-5; 7 bases align to TRBD2. This CDR3 region has 15 residues. Germline CDR1 reads SGHTA; CDR2 reads FQGNSA. V was clipped by 5 bases and J by 11 bases; unmatched bases: 17. CDR3 in DNA: TGTGCCAGCAGCCCTGGGGCGGGAGACTACAATGAGCAGTACTTC. This gives the protein CASSPGAGDYNEQYF.

The rearrangement links TRBV6-1 to TRBJ2-3, with TRBD1 matching over 7 bases. TRBJ1-1 explains the end of the DNA better; the J call may be wrong. The CDR3 length is 13 residues. Germline CDR1 is MNHNS and CDR2 is SASEGT. The CDR3 reads CASSRTGNTEAFF. In nucleotides, the CDR3 is TGTGCCAGCAGCAGGACAGGGAACACTGAAGCTTTCTTT.

The CDR3 region has the DNA TGTGCCAGCAGCCGGACTAGTTCCTCCTACAATGAGCAGTTCTTC. Protein product: CASSRTSSSYNEQFF. This chain joins TRBV6-9 and TRBJ2-4; 7 bases are shared with TRBD2. Near its end, the DNA agrees better with TRBJ2-1, so the J call may be wrong. Germline V gene lookup returns CDR1 MNHGY and CDR2 SVAAGI. The CDR3 runs 15 residues.

This chain links TRBV7-6 with TRBJ2-5, with D perhaps matching TRBD2 (5 bases). There are 14 residues in the CDR3. V lost 1 base and J lost 5, with 11 bases in between. Looked up from germline, CDR1 is SGHVS and CDR2 is FNYEAQ. CDR3 bases: TGTGCCAGCAGCTTAGGGGGAGTAGGGGAGACCCAGTACTTC. Amino acid sequence: CASSLGGVGETQYF. The variable domain in full, with the rest retrieved from reference TRBV7-6 and TRBJ2-5, is GAGVSQSPRYKVTKRGQDVALRCDPISGHVSLYWYRQALGQGPEFLTYFNYEAQQDKSGLPNDRFSAERPEGSISTLTIQRTEQRDSAMYRCASSLGGVGETQYFGPGTRLLVL.

CDR3 DNA: TGTGCCAGCAGCCCACAGGGCTCTGGGGCCAACGTCCTGACTTTC. This sequence encodes CASSPQGSGANVLTF. This chain connects TRBV7-2 to TRBJ2-3; weak D call: TRBD1 (6 bases). Near its end, the DNA agrees better with TRBJ2-6, so the J call may be wrong. The germline V gene encodes CDR1 SGHTA and CDR2 FQGNSA. This CDR3 contains 15 residues.

By sample fraction, this clonotype is medium-sized. The chain joins TRBV6-6 to TRBJ2-3; the D gene is possibly TRBD2 (5 bases). CDR1 is MNHNY and CDR2 is SVGAGI in the germline V gene (reference sequence). CDR3 length: 14 amino acids. Deletions cut 2 bases from V and 1 base from J, with 7 bases between. As DNA, the CDR3 is TGTGCCAGCAGTTACGGCGGGCGCACAGATACGCAGTATTTT. Translating it yields CASSYGGRTDTQYF.

The chain employs TRBV12-3 or TRBV12-4 and TRBJ2-7; 8 nucleotides agree with TRBD2. With 2 bases clipped from V and 2 bases from J, the junction kept 20 bases outside the gene matches. The CDR3 totals 20 residues. CDR3 sequence (DNA): TGTGCCAGCAGTTTAATACGGTCGGATCTTCTAGCGGGCCTCCCCTACGAGCAGTACTTC. Its protein product is CASSLIRSDLLAGLPYEQYF.

The CDR3 coding sequence is TGTGCCAGCAGCTTAGCGGGGATCGGGGCCAACGTCCTGACTTTC. Translated, it gives CASSLAGIGANVLTF. This chain joins TRBV7-2 and TRBJ2-6, with D uncertain. Germline V gene lookup returns CDR1 SGHTA and CDR2 FQGNSA. CDR3 length: 15 residues. Trimming cost V 0 bases and J 4 bases, with 7 bases left between them.

The chain uses TRBV4-3 and TRBJ2-5; D may match TRBD1 or TRBD2 (6 bases each). The germline gives CDR1 LGHNA, CDR2 YSLEER. The CDR3 runs to 12 residues. The V gene lost 6 bases and the J gene lost 13 bases, with 18 bases spanning the gap. The DNA for the CDR3 is TGCGCCAGCAGTCATCGAGGCGGGACACGGTACTTC. It is translated as CASSHRGGTRYF.

The chain uses TRBV7-8 and TRBJ2-3; the D is unclear. V lost 2 bases, J lost 3 bases, and 6 bases lay in between. The CDR3 contains 13 residues. Per germline, CDR1 SGHVS and CDR2 FQNEAQ. The CDR3 DNA reads as TGTGCCAGCAGCTTATCAGAGACAGATACGCAGTATTTT. It yields the protein CASSLSETDTQYF.

J is TRBJ2-1 and V is TRBV6-2 or TRBV6-3, with 7 nucleotides matching TRBD2. The tail of the sequence fits TRBJ2-7 better, so the J call may be wrong. The germline V gene encodes CDR1 MNHEY and CDR2 SVGEGT. The CDR3 is 13 residues long. The CDR3 nucleotides read TGTGCCAGCACTCGCGGGAGTAGCAGCGAGCAGTACTTC. Translated, it gives CASTRGSSSEQYF.

This clonotype was seen a handful of times. CDR3 in DNA: TGTGCCAGCAGCCCCAGGACTAGCTTGAATGAGCAGTACTTC. This codes for CASSPRTSLNEQYF. The chain couples TRBV7-6 to TRBJ2-7, with 8 bases matching TRBD2. The CDR3 has 14 residues. Germline lookup yields CDR1 SGHVS and CDR2 FNYEAQ. V shed 5 bases, J shed 7 bases, and the junction held 10 bases outside the gene matches.

The J gene is TRBJ2-1, the V gene TRBV6-1; 7 bases match TRBD1. V shed 8 bases and J 0 bases; nucleotides not matched to a gene: 4. The germline V gene encodes CDR1 MNHNS and CDR2 SASEGT. This CDR3 contains 14 residues. The CDR3 here is CASSTGSSYNEQFF. In DNA, the CDR3 is TGTGCCAGCTCGACAGGGAGCTCCTACAATGAGCAGTTCTTC.

The chain is built from TRBV7-6 and TRBJ2-7; the match to TRBD1 covers 7 bases. The assigned J gene may be wrong: the sequence end matches TRBJ1-2 better. The CDR3 is 15 amino acids. Germline assignment: CDR1 SGHVS and CDR2 FNYEAQ. CDR3 bases: TGTGCCAGCAGCTTAAGCGCCAGGGGGGTCGGCGGCTACACCTTC. It encodes CASSLSARGVGGYTF.

To note about this clonotype: No conserved phenylalanine or tryptophan ends this CDR3, so it is likely a read error. The DNA is left out, because the CDR3 cannot be placed on it with certainty; the CDR3 is given as TCRdb lists it. V is TRBV6-1 and J is TRBJ2-1; the D call of TRBD1 is as the table states it, not checked on the DNA. Inclusive of both ends, the CDR3 amounts to 17 amino acids. Germline CDR1 and CDR2: MNHNS and SASEGT. The CDR3 sequence: CASKEGGGLIYGYTFGS.

Within the sample, this clonotype is medium-sized (0.01 to 0.1%). This chain joins TRBV6-6 and TRBJ1-5; no firm D call. The germline CDR1 and CDR2 sequences are MNHNY and SVGAGI (reference sequence). Trimming left V 2 bases short and J 4 bases short, with 6 bases between. This CDR3 has 13 residues. The DNA for the CDR3 is TGTGCCAGCAGTTACCTTGAGAATCAGCCCCAGCATTTT. Translated, it gives CASSYLENQPQHF.

This clonotype is a singleton in its sample. The chain has TRBV7-2 and TRBJ2-1; 11 bases agree with TRBD2. V gave up 8 bases and J gave up 3 bases; unmatched junction bases: 9. CDR3 length equals 16 residues. Germline assignment: CDR1 SGHTA and CDR2 FQGNSA. The CDR3 bases are TGTGCCAGCCGTGGGACTAGCGGAGAGAACTACAATGAGCAGTTCTTC. Its translation is CASRGTSGENYNEQFF.

The chain joins TRBV7-9 to TRBJ2-5; TRBD2 matches at 11 bases. In germline, CDR1 is SEHNR, CDR2 FQNEAQ (reference sequence). The CDR3 spans 15 residues. V lost 4 bases to trimming and J lost 11 bases; unmatched junction nucleotides: 12. The CDR3 sequence is CASSSTSGVLGEQYF. CDR3 in DNA: TGTGCCAGCAGCTCGACTAGCGGGGTATTGGGTGAGCAGTACTTC.

The chain links TRBV7-9 to TRBJ2-7, with a weak D call TRBD2 (6 bases). The DNA end is more similar to TRBJ2-1, so the J call may be wrong. The CDR3 spans 15 residues. Germline loops: CDR1 SEHNR, CDR2 FQNEAQ (reference sequence). The CDR3 DNA reads as TGTGCCAGCAGCTTAGGGAGGGCCACAGGCAATGAGCAGTTCTTC. It is translated as CASSLGRATGNEQFF.

This CDR3 reads CASTGQSHQPQHF. The CDR3 region has the DNA TGTGCCAGCACCGGCCAGTCCCATCAGCCCCAGCATTTT. This chain links TRBV7-6 with TRBJ1-1; the D is unclear. The last part of the DNA fits TRBJ1-5 better; the J call may be wrong. Germline CDR1 is SGHVS and CDR2 is FNYEAQ. CDR3 length: 13 residues.

There are many counts of this clonotype. The rearrangement joins TRBV6-5 to TRBJ1-6; D unresolved. V was shortened by 2 bases and J by 0 bases, with 8 bases between the two germline ends. The CDR3 extends over 16 amino acids. Germline loops: CDR1 MNHEY, CDR2 SVGAGI. The CDR3 protein is CASSYQESSYNSPLHF. As DNA, the CDR3 is TGTGCCAGCAGTTACCAGGAAAGCTCCTATAATTCACCCCTCCACTTT.